Below are 27 T cell receptor beta chains sequenced from a single sample in a study of identical twins. TCRdb passed the 5' RACE reads through MiXCR, listing each CDR3 protein once. The top ten hold around 1.7% of the sample, which has more than 650,000 distinct CDR3 sequences, less than 7% seen once. Sequenced: naive T cells sorted from blood. The receptors were sampled from a man between 18 and 29 years old in good health.

V is TRBV5-4 and J is TRBJ2-3; TRBD2 agrees at 8 bases. Germline trimming cut 4 bases from V and 2 bases from J; bases unmatched to any gene: 9. CDR1 is SGHNT and CDR2 is YYREEE in the germline V gene (reference sequence). The CDR3 contains 16 residues. The CDR3 is CASSTRIAGSTDTQYF. The CDR3 DNA reads TGTGCCAGCAGCACCCGCATAGCGGGGTCCACAGATACGCAGTATTTT.

V is TRBV20-1 and J is TRBJ1-4; unclear D gene. Trimming removed 0 bases from V and 8 bases from J, with 22 bases in between. Germline lookup yields CDR1 DFQATT and CDR2 SNEGSKA (reference sequence). The CDR3 loop spans 17 amino acids. The CDR3 spells CSARDREGPGSREKLFF. The CDR3 region has the DNA TGCAGTGCTAGAGACCGGGAAGGGCCCGGTAGTAGAGAAAAACTGTTTTTT.

This clonotype has ten or more counts. The rearrangement links TRBV6-2 or TRBV6-3 to TRBJ2-1; D gene unclear. The CDR3 is 12 residues long. Germline V gene sequence: CDR1 MNHEY, CDR2 SVGEGT. V lost 6 bases and J 9 bases, leaving 12 bases between the germline ends. In DNA form, the CDR3 reads TGTGCCAGCAGCCCCTCCCCTACTGAGCAGTTCTTC. Its translation: CASSPSPTEQFF.

At least ten counts were recorded for this clonotype. J is TRBJ1-6 and V is TRBV12-3 or TRBV12-4; TRBD1 matches at 9 bases. This CDR3 spans 14 amino acids. The ends lost 8 bases at V and 8 bases at J; junction bases unmatched: 7. The CDR3 loop is CASGDRATHSPLHF. CDR3 nucleotide sequence: TGTGCCAGCGGGGACAGGGCTACCCATTCACCCCTCCACTTT.

This clonotype appeared many times. The rearrangement uses TRBV20-1 and TRBJ2-1; 8 nucleotides match TRBD2. This CDR3 spans 14 amino acids. Trimming cost V 3 bases and J 8 bases; bases outside gene matches: 9. Germline lookup yields CDR1 DFQATT and CDR2 SNEGSKA (reference sequence). In nucleotides, the CDR3 is TGCAGTGCTAGCTTCAGCGGGAGCTTTGATGAGCAGTTCTTC. This gives the protein CSASFSGSFDEQFF.

In its sample, this clonotype was seen many times. The genes are TRBV7-8 and TRBJ1-5; TRBD1 is a possible D gene (6 bases). V lost 0 bases and J lost 5, with 14 bases in between. Germline assignment: CDR1 SGHVS and CDR2 FQNEAQ. The CDR3 contains 16 residues. Here the CDR3 reads CASSLAQGLWDQPQHF. CDR3 DNA: TGTGCCAGCAGCTTAGCTCAGGGGCTTTGGGATCAGCCCCAGCATTTT. Filled out from reference TRBV7-8 and TRBJ1-5, the complete variable domain reads GAGVSQSPRYKVAKRGQDVALRCDPISGHVSLFWYQQALGQGPEFLTYFQNEAQLDKSGLPSDRFFAERPEGSVSTLKIQRTQQEDSAVYLCASSLAQGLWDQPQHFGDGTRLSIL.

There are many counts of this clonotype. The V gene is TRBV28, the J gene TRBJ2-3, with a tentative D call TRBD2 (5 bases). CDR1 is MDHEN, CDR2 SYDVKM, per germline. Between the trimmed V and J ends, which lost 3 bases and 0 bases, there was a span of 10 bases. CDR3 size: 15 residues. CDR3: CASSFKRESTDTQYF. The DNA of the CDR3 is TGTGCCAGCAGTTTTAAAAGGGAGAGCACAGATACGCAGTATTTT.

This clonotype has a count of ten or more. This rearrangement joins TRBV4-1 to TRBJ2-5, with TRBD2 matching over 9 bases. V lost 5 bases to trimming and J lost 5 bases; unmatched junction nucleotides: 12. Germline V gene sequence: CDR1 MGHRA, CDR2 YSYEKL. The CDR3 is made up of 16 amino acids. Here the CDR3 DNA reads TGCGCCAGCAGCGCCCAGATAGCGGGAGTATCTGAGACCCAGTACTTC. Amino acids: CASSAQIAGVSETQYF.

This clonotype was seen at least ten times. No conserved phenylalanine or tryptophan ends this CDR3, so it is likely a read error. Because the CDR3's place on the DNA is in doubt, the DNA is left out and the CDR3 is given as listed by TCRdb. This chain uses TRBV21-1 with TRBJ1-1; TRBD1 was called by the table and not checked on the DNA. TRBV21-1 is given as a pseudogene. The CDR3 spans 9 residues, counting both ends. The CDR3 sequence: CASSKDRGR.

CDR3 nucleotides: TGTGCCAGCAGCAGCGAGAATCCCTACGAGCAGTACGTC. Protein: CASSSENPYEQYV. This chain joins TRBV21-1 and TRBJ2-7. TRBV21-1 is marked as a pseudogene. CDR3 length: 13 residues.

This rearrangement joins TRBV29-1 to TRBJ1-1; D may be TRBD1 (6 bases). Germline CDR1 and CDR2: SQVTM and ANQGSEA. Between the trimmed V and J ends, which lost 3 bases and 1 base, there was a span of 15 bases. This CDR3 is 15 amino acids long. CDR3 amino acids: CSVDVGGLANTEAFF. Here the CDR3 DNA reads TGCAGCGTTGATGTCGGGGGGCTTGCGAACACTGAAGCTTTCTTT.

This clonotype appeared a few times. The gene calls are TRBV6-2 or TRBV6-3 and TRBJ2-3; D call uncertain. The germline V gene encodes CDR1 MNHEY and CDR2 SVGEGT. V was shortened by 4 bases and J by 10 bases, with 9 bases between the two germline ends. The CDR3 runs 11 residues. Here the CDR3 reads CASSFGYAQYF. The CDR3 nucleotides are TGTGCCAGCAGTTTTGGGTATGCGCAGTATTTT.

The chain uses TRBV6-1 and TRBJ2-5, with 10 bases identical to TRBD2. The CDR3 runs 15 residues. With V trimmed by 6 bases and J by 5 bases, 9 bases remained unmatched. Germline V gene sequence: CDR1 MNHNS, CDR2 SASEGT. CDR3 in DNA: TGTGCCAGCAGCTCCCCTAGCGGGAGTTCTGAGACCCAGTACTTC. Residues: CASSSPSGSSETQYF.

This clonotype was detected ten times or more. The rearrangement joins TRBV21-1 to TRBJ2-5. TRBV21-1 is assigned pseudogene status. The length of the CDR3 is 19 residues. The CDR3 reads CASSKVGGNPIEYQETQYF. The DNA of the CDR3 is TGTGCCAGCAGCAAAGTTGGCGGAAACCCCATCGAGTACCAAGAGACCCAGTACTTC.

This clonotype was detected many times. The J gene is TRBJ2-3, the V gene TRBV6-2 or TRBV6-3; maybe TRBD2 (6 bases). The CDR3 extends over 17 amino acids. Trimming shortened V by 0 bases and J by 0 bases, and 13 bases separated the two germline ends. Germline CDR1 is MNHEY and CDR2 is SVGEGT. CDR3 nucleotides: TGTGCCAGCAGTTACTCGATCCGGGAGATTAGCACAGATACGCAGTATTTT. This translates into CASSYSIREISTDTQYF.

This clonotype was seen at least ten times. V gene TRBV5-1 combines with J gene TRBJ2-1, with 16 bases identical to TRBD2. This CDR3 is built from 19 residues. V lost 4 bases and J lost 0; bases outside the gene matches: 7. The germline gives CDR1 SGHRS, CDR2 YFSETQ. The CDR3 protein is CASSRGLAGGGLSYNEQFF. The CDR3 DNA sequence: TGCGCCAGCAGCAGGGGACTAGCGGGAGGGGGTCTCTCCTACAATGAGCAGTTCTTC.

At least ten counts were recorded for this clonotype. The V gene is TRBV20-1, the J gene TRBJ2-3; 14 positions agree with TRBD2. V gave up 6 bases and J gave up 8 bases; unmatched junction bases: 10. The germline CDR1 and CDR2 sequences are DFQATT and SNEGSKA (reference sequence). CDR3 length: 15 amino acids. The CDR3 region has the DNA TGCAGTGCATCTCCCGGGACTAGCGGGAGTGTTACGCAGTATTTT. Translating gives CSASPGTSGSVTQYF.

The rearrangement links TRBV7-6 to TRBJ2-2; D assignment may be TRBD1 or TRBD2 (5 bases each). The V end was cut by 1 base, the J end by 2 bases, with 14 bases between. Germline assignment: CDR1 SGHVS and CDR2 FNYEAQ. The CDR3 loop spans 17 amino acids. The CDR3 bases are TGTGCCAGCAGCTTAGACAAACGTGGGGGTAACACCGGGGAGCTGTTTTTT. Amino acid sequence: CASSLDKRGGNTGELFF.

This clonotype was found many times. The rearrangement joins TRBV28 to TRBJ1-6; D unclear. Germline V lookup: CDR1 MDHEN, CDR2 SYDVKM. Trimming took 2 bases from V and 0 from J, leaving 5 bases between them. The CDR3 totals 15 residues. This CDR3 is CASSLGISYNSPLHF. For the CDR3, the DNA is TGTGCCAGCAGTTTAGGGATCTCCTATAATTCACCCCTCCACTTT.

This clonotype has only a few counts. This rearrangement joins TRBV14 to TRBJ2-7, with a possible D match to TRBD1 (6 bases). Germline CDR1 and CDR2: SGHDN and FVKESK. There are 13 residues in the CDR3. V shed 4 bases and J shed 2 bases, with 9 bases lying between them. CDR3 region: CASSPDRPYEQYF. DNA for the CDR3: TGTGCCAGCAGCCCAGACAGGCCCTACGAGCAGTACTTC.

The chain employs TRBV7-9 and TRBJ1-1; D is possibly TRBD1 (6 bases). V was trimmed by 5 bases and J by 0 bases, leaving 19 bases between them. This CDR3 has 17 residues. Germline CDR1 reads SEHNR; CDR2 reads FQNEAQ (reference sequence). The CDR3 region has the DNA TGTGCCAGCAGCCACCCGTTTGAGGGGGATATGAACACTGAAGCTTTCTTT. Residues: CASSHPFEGDMNTEAFF.

This clonotype appeared many times. The rearrangement links TRBV5-1 to TRBJ2-3; 14 positions match TRBD2. The CDR3 extends over 16 amino acids. Germline values: CDR1 SGHRS, CDR2 YFSETQ. V gave up 4 bases and J gave up 3 bases; unmatched junction bases: 4. The CDR3 DNA follows: TGCGCCAGCAGCCCGGGACTAGCGGGAGTAACAGATACGCAGTATTTT. It encodes CASSPGLAGVTDTQYF.

This clonotype turned up a few times. The chain has TRBV7-9 and TRBJ2-3; the match to TRBD1 covers 9 bases. Losses at the gene ends were 5 bases for V and 6 bases for J; bases not matched to a gene: 12. Looked up from germline, CDR1 is SEHNR and CDR2 is FQNEAQ (reference sequence). This CDR3 spans 16 amino acids. The CDR3 loop reads CASSPRDRDPRDTQYF. The CDR3 DNA is TGTGCCAGCAGCCCAAGGGACAGGGACCCTCGGGATACGCAGTATTTT.

The chain couples TRBV5-1 to TRBJ2-1; 7 bases fit TRBD2. Germline V CDR1 and CDR2: SGHRS, YFSETQ. The trim removed 4 bases at V and 10 bases at J, leaving 14 bases unmatched. The CDR3 length is 15 residues. CDR3 amino acids: CASSSGLGAAEEQFF. In nucleotides, the CDR3 is TGCGCCAGCAGCAGCGGACTAGGGGCCGCTGAGGAGCAGTTCTTC. The full variable domain, in which reference TRBV5-1 and TRBJ2-1 provide the parts outside the CDR3, is KAGVTQTPRYLIKTRGQQVTLSCSPISGHRSVSWYQQTPGQGLQFLFEYFSETQRNKGNFPGRFSGRQFSNSRSEMNVSTLELGDSALYLCASSSGLGAAEEQFFGPGTRLTVL.

The chain recombines TRBV5-1 with TRBJ2-3; D perhaps matches TRBD1 (6 bases). CDR1 SGHRS and CDR2 YFSETQ come from the germline V gene. The V and J ends lost 3 bases and 1 base respectively, with 12 bases between them. The CDR3 sequence is 15 residues long. CDR3 region: CASSSQGVRTDTQYF. The CDR3 DNA reads as TGCGCCAGCAGCTCACAGGGAGTTCGCACAGATACGCAGTATTTT.

In its sample, this clonotype was seen many times. The CDR3 bases are TGTGCCAGCCAGCGGGGAGCAGATACGCAGTATTTT. Its translation is CASQRGADTQYF. The rearrangement links TRBV27 to TRBJ2-3, with 7 bases lining up with TRBD2. There are 12 residues in the CDR3. The V segment lost 8 bases and the J segment 4 bases; nucleotides outside the gene matches: 3. Germline CDR1 reads MNHEY; CDR2 reads SMNVEV (reference sequence).

At least ten counts were recorded for this clonotype. V and J are TRBV29-1 and TRBJ2-2, with D perhaps TRBD1 (5 bases). V was cut by 4 bases and J by 5 bases, with 8 bases left in between. The CDR3 has 12 residues. Per germline, CDR1 SQVTM and CDR2 ANQGSEA. The CDR3 DNA reads as TGCAGCGTTGTATCAGGGACCGGGGAGCTGTTTTTT. Translation gives CSVVSGTGELFF.